These T cell receptor beta chains were read from a single sample in a study of blood T cell repertoires in COVID-19. Profiled with immunoSEQ multiplex PCR; TCRdb holds only in-frame clones, not every one. The table records 95,000 to 150,000 clones, 90% of them present only once. Specimen: peripheral blood. The receptors shown here come from a woman aged 60-75 years with COVID-19, enrolled during active disease. Each CDR3 is given with its conserved first and last residue. The D gene is left open where the match is weak. For some rows the clone size is stated as once, few or many, or as a class when expanded; others skip it.

j_call,d_call,cdr3_length,v_call,clone_size,cdr3_nt,cdr3_aa
TRBJ1-1,TRBD1,17,TRBV10-3,.,TGTGCCATCAGTCCCCCGCCGAGGGCAGGGGGTGTTGCTGAAGCTTTCTTT,CAISPPPRAGGVAEAFF
TRBJ1-2,.,13,TRBV15,.,TGTGCCACCAGTCAGGACAGCAATTATGGCTACACCTTC,CATSQDSNYGYTF
TRBJ1-3,.,14,TRBV3-1/TRBV3-2,.,TGTGCCAGCAGCCAAGACCCCTCTGGAGGCACCATATATTTT,CASSQDPSGGTIYF
TRBJ2-3,TRBD2,16,TRBV6-2/TRBV6-3,once,TGTGCCAGCAGTTCCTCAGCGGGGGGAGGGCCAGATACGCAGTATTTT,CASSSSAGGGPDTQYF
TRBJ2-7,.,14,TRBV7-8,.,TGTGCCAGCAGCACTACGACTCCGTCCTACGAGCAGTACTTC,CASSTTTPSYEQYF
TRBJ2-3,.,14,TRBV14,once,TGTGCCAGCAACGATGCAGGGTATGGGGATACGCAGTATTTT,CASNDAGYGDTQYF
TRBJ2-3,TRBD1,15,TRBV19,.,TGTGCCAGTAGTATGCGGACAGGGCGGCACGATACGCAGTATTTT,CASSMRTGRHDTQYF
TRBJ1-1,.,16,TRBV7-3,few,TGTGCCAGCAGCTTAGGGGGAGGGGACCTGAACACTGAAGCTTTCTTT,CASSLGGGDLNTEAFF
TRBJ1-1,TRBD1,14,TRBV6-5,.,TGTGCCAGCAGACAAACAGGGGCTGGCACTGAAGCTTTCTTT,CASRQTGAGTEAFF
TRBJ1-2,.,15,TRBV5-6,.,TGTGCCAGCAGCCGGTTGGACAGAACTAACTATGGCTACACCTTC,CASSRLDRTNYGYTF